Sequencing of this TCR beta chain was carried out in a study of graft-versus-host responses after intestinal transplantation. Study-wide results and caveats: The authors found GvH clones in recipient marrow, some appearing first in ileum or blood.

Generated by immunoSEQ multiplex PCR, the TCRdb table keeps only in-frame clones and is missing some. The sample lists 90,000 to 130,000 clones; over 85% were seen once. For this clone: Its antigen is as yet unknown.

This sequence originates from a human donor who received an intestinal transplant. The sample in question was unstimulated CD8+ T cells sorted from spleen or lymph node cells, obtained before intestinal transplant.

Here the CDR3 reads CASSQVSGLLNNEQFF. The CDR3 bases are TGCGCCAGCAGCCAAGTCTCAGGACTACTAAACAATGAGCAGTTCTTC. The chain recombines TRBV4-1 with TRBJ2-1, with a weak D call TRBD2 (6 bases). This CDR3 is 16 amino acids long. Germline CDR1 reads MGHRA; CDR2 reads YSYEKL. The germline V and J ends were trimmed by 1 base and 5 bases, with 15 bases remaining between them.